This paragraph covers one TCR beta chain sequence. The antigen remains unidentified. V gave up 3 bases and J gave up 4 bases, with 9 bases separating them. This CDR3 spans 13 amino acids. CDR1 and CDR2 from the germline V gene are MNHEY and SMNVEV (reference sequence). Each CDR3 protein is one row after TCRdb ran MiXCR on the reads. Counted here are approximately 910,000 distinct CDR3 sequences, roughly 31% occurring once; the ten biggest clones make up roughly 13%. This sample stems from a study of T cell repertoires in cytomegalovirus infection. Study context: The authors relied on CMV epitopes, both recently identified HLA-C-restricted and well-studied HLA-B-restricted. Based on public TCR beta signatures, there were indications of CMV infection and of a matching HLA type. Study-level findings and limits: Clonotypes of TCR beta that were HLA-C-restricted and CMV-specific dominated the ex vivo response.

The sequencing here drew on cultured CD8+ T cells from PBMCs, taken from culture after CMV antigen stimulation. The V and J genes are TRBV27 and TRBJ1-2; D unclear. This TCR derives from a human donor in good health (CMV status not recorded). Some clones in this sample may be carry-over from other donors' samples. The CDR3 loop is CASSFFSSYGYTF. DNA for the CDR3: TGTGCCAGCAGTTTTTTCAGCTCCTATGGCTACACCTTC.